This TCR beta chain was sequenced in a study of blood T cells in healthy people across ages. Study-wide results and caveats: Higher diversity and more naive CD4+ cells were features of long-lived donors, compared to aged donors.

This clonotype turned up a few times. Its antigen is unknown. The germline V gene has CDR1 DFQATT and CDR2 SNEGSKA (reference sequence). The CDR3 runs 13 residues. Trimming removed 6 bases from V and 2 bases from J, with 12 bases in between. Primers used in a second PCR of roughly 6 to 11 cycles were a sample-barcoded 5' primer and a J-beta primer mix. Researchers report that a template-switch adaptor with 12 random nucleotides tagged each cDNA molecule. TCRdb re-derived calls from the 5' RACE reads in MiXCR, one entry per CDR3 protein. The data hold 2 million or so distinct CDR3 sequences, with 49% observed a single time.

The chain is built from TRBV20-1 and TRBJ2-3; D tentatively fits TRBD1 or TRBD2 (6 bases each). Material: blood. This sequence originates from a woman between 40 and 50 years old in good health. CDR3 nucleotide sequence: TGCAGTGCCCTATCGGGGGCCACAGATACGCAGTATTTT. Its translation is CSALSGATDTQYF.